Below are 5 T cell receptor beta chains sequenced from a single sample in a study of control samples from healthy donors and cancer patients. Clones were read by immunoSEQ multiplex PCR, and TCRdb kept only the in-frame ones, dropping some. Among 75,000 to 100,000 clones listed, around 90% were seen once. The source material was blood. The receptor set was obtained from a man younger than 40 in good health.

V is TRBV7-8 and J is TRBJ1-1, with D possibly matching TRBD1 (5 bases). The CDR3 length is 15 residues. The germline CDR1 and CDR2 sequences are SGHVS and FQNEAQ. Trimming pared 5 bases from V and 1 base from J, leaving 14 bases between. The CDR3 nucleotides are TGTGCCAGCAGCCGAGACCCAGGGTGGAACACTGAAGCTTTCTTT. It encodes CASSRDPGWNTEAFF.

The chain is built from TRBV3-1 (or the pseudogene TRBV3-2) and TRBJ1-2; D gene uncertain. Germline CDR1 reads LGHDT; CDR2 reads YNNKEL (reference sequence). The CDR3 totals 13 residues. The V gene lost 1 base and the J gene lost 13 bases, with 16 bases spanning the gap. Here the CDR3 reads CASSQGREERTTF. The CDR3 bases are TGTGCCAGCAGCCAAGGAAGGGAGGAAAGGACCACCTTC.

This clone was picked up one time. The J gene is TRBJ2-7, the V gene TRBV21-1; the D call in the table, TRBD1, was not verified against the DNA. TRBV21-1 is marked as a pseudogene. This CDR3 region has 14 residues. CDR3 DNA sequence: TGTGCCAGCAGCAAAGTACACAATGACTACGAGCAGTACTTC. Translating it yields CASSKVHNDYEQYF.

This clone was counted between two and nine times. The rearrangement uses TRBV27 and TRBJ2-7; no definite D call. The germline V and J ends were trimmed by 4 bases and 7 bases, with 17 bases remaining between them. CDR3 length: 14 residues. Germline CDR1 is MNHEY and CDR2 is SMNVEV (reference sequence). The CDR3 protein is CASSSSNYGGEQYF. CDR3 DNA: TGTGCCAGCAGTTCAAGCAATTACGGTGGAGAGCAGTACTTC.

The rearrangement links TRBV9 to TRBJ2-5; 9 bases match TRBD1. With 3 bases clipped from V and 2 bases from J, the junction kept 8 bases outside the gene matches. Germline-derived CDR1 and CDR2 are SGDLS and YYNGEE. This CDR3 has 16 residues. CDR3 residues: CASSAWTGELQETQYF. CDR3 DNA sequence: TGTGCCAGCAGCGCCTGGACAGGGGAACTTCAAGAGACCCAGTACTTC. Using reference TRBV9 and TRBJ2-5 for the parts outside the CDR3, the full variable domain is DSGVTQTPKHLITATGQRVTLRCSPRSGDLSVYWYQQSLDQGLQFLIQYYNGEERAKGNILERFSAQQFPDLHSELNLSSLELGDSALYFCASSAWTGELQETQYFGPGTRLLVL.